The 5 T cell receptor beta chains listed next were all sequenced from one sample in a study of shared clonotypes between healthy human individuals. Using immunoSEQ multiplex PCR, the repertoire was profiled, and TCRdb retains in-frame clones only, with some absent. The sample carries approximately 500,000 clones, about four fifths recorded once. Material: PBMCs. All receptors derive from a woman aged 40 to 55 in good health. Some clones in this sample may be carry-over from other donors' samples.

The chain uses TRBV2 and TRBJ1-3; the match to TRBD1 covers 10 bases. The CDR3 contains 14 residues. Germline trimming cut 6 bases from V and 4 bases from J; bases unmatched to any gene: 3. Germline V gives CDR1 SNHLY, CDR2 FYNNEI. CDR3 residues: CASSVGQGGNTIYF. The CDR3 DNA reads as TGTGCCAGCAGCGTGGGACAGGGGGGAAACACCATATATTTT.

As to this clone: The sample contains more than one DNA sequence encoding this CDR3. The V call is TRBV5-1, the J call TRBJ1-4, with D uncertain. From germline, CDR1 is SGHRS and CDR2 YFSETQ. The CDR3 runs to 14 residues. V was cut by 0 bases and J by 0 bases, with 3 bases left in between. In DNA, the CDR3 is TGCGCCAGCAGCTTGGGTACAACTAATGAAAAACTGTTTTTT. Encoded protein: CASSLGTTNEKLFF.

The chain uses TRBV2 and TRBJ2-7, with 10 bases lining up with TRBD2. CDR1 SNHLY and CDR2 FYNNEI come from the germline V gene. The CDR3 is 13 amino acids. Trimming cost V 10 bases and J 2 bases; bases outside gene matches: 5. The CDR3 spells CATRTSGTYEQYF. The CDR3 coding sequence is TGTGCCACCAGGACTAGCGGTACCTACGAGCAGTACTTC.

The gene calls are TRBV4-3 and TRBJ2-2, with 7 bases fitting TRBD1. This CDR3 region has 18 residues. V gave up 1 base and J gave up 0 bases; unmatched junction bases: 8. Germline V CDR1 and CDR2: LGHNA, YSLEER. The CDR3 region is CASSQGTPGQTNTGELFF. The CDR3 DNA reads as TGCGCCAGCAGCCAAGGAACTCCGGGACAGACGAACACCGGGGAGCTGTTTTTT.

The chain combines TRBV5-5 with TRBJ2-7, with 8 positions matching TRBD2. The trim removed 4 bases at V and 6 bases at J, leaving 12 bases unmatched. CDR3 length equals 15 residues. Germline V gene data show CDR1 as SGHKS and CDR2 as YYEKEE (reference sequence). The DNA of the CDR3 is TGTGCCAGCAGCGGCCTCTCAGCGGGAGTCTCCGAGCAGTACTTC. Its protein is CASSGLSAGVSEQYF.